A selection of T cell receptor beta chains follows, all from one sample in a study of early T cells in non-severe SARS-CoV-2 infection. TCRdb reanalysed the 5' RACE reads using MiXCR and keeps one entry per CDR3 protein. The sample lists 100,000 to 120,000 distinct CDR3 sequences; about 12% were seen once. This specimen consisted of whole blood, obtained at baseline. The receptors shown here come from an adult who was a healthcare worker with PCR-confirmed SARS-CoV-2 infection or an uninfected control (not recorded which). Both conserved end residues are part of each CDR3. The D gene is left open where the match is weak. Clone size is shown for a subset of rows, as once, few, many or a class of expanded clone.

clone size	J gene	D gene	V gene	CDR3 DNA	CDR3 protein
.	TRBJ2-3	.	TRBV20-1	TGCAGTGCTAGTGAGGGTGGGGATACGCAGTATTTT	CSASEGGDTQYF
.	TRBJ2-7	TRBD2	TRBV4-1	TGCGCCAGCAGCCAAGGAGTAGCGGGGAGCTACGAGCAGTACTTC	CASSQGVAGSYEQYF
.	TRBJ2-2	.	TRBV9	TGTGCCAGCAGCGTAGCAGGGCTCTCGAACACCGGGGAGCTGTTTTTT	CASSVAGLSNTGELFF
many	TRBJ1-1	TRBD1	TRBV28	TGTGCCAGCAGCGAACACCGGGACAGGGGAGACACTGAAGCTTTCTTT	CASSEHRDRGDTEAFF
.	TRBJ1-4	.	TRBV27	TGTGCCAGCAGTTTTAAGGCTGAAAAACTGTTTTTT	CASSFKAEKLFF
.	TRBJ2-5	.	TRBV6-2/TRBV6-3	TGTGCCAGCAGTTACTTCCGGCCCCAAGAGACCCAGTACTTC	CASSYFRPQETQYF
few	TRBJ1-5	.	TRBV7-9	TGTGCCAGCAGCTTAGGACAGGTGAATCAGCCCCAGCATTTT	CASSLGQVNQPQHF
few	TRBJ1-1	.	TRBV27	TGTGCCAGCAGTCTCACCCGCGGGGCATTAAACACTGAAGCTTTCTTT	CASSLTRGALNTEAFF
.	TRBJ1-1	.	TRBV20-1	TGCAGTGCTGCGGGACACTTGAACACTGAAGCTTTCTTT	CSAAGHLNTEAFF
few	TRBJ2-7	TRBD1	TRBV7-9	TGTGCCAGCAGCACGGACAGGGGGCCCTACGAGCAGTACTTC	CASSTDRGPYEQYF
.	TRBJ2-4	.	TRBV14	TGTGCCAGCAGCCAGCGGACTACAGGGTATCGAAAAAACATTCAGTACTTC	CASSQRTTGYRKNIQYF
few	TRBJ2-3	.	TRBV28	TGTGCCAGCAGTACCCCCCGGACACCCACAGATACGCAGTATTTT	CASSTPRTPTDTQYF
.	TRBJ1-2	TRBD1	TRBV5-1	TGCGCCAGCAGCGATTTAACAGGGGGCGCCTATGGCTACACCTTC	CASSDLTGGAYGYTF
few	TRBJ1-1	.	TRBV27	TGTGCCAGCAGTTTATCTAGGAGTGAAGCTTTCTTT	CASSLSRSEAFF
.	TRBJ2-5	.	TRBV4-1	TGCGCCAGCAGCCAGGGGGGAGAGACCCAGTACTTC	CASSQGGETQYF
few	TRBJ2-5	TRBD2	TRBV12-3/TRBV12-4	TGTGCCAGCAGTGCAAGGGGGACTAGCAACGGGACCCAGTACTTC	CASSARGTSNGTQYF
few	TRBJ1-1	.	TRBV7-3	TGTGCCAGCAGAATATTACCCAACACTGAAGCTTTCTTT	CASRILPNTEAFF
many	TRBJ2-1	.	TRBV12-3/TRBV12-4	TGTGCCAGCAGCTTGACAGGGACTAGATCCAATGAGCAGTTCTTC	CASSLTGTRSNEQFF
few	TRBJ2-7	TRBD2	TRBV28	TGTGCCAGCAAGCCCTGGGACGGGAGGGAATCCTACGAGCAGTACTTC	CASKPWDGRESYEQYF
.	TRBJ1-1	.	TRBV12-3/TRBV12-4	TGTGCCAGCAGTGATCCCGGGACCAGAGCTTTCTTT	CASSDPGTRAFF
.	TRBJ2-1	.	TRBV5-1	TGCGCCAGCAGCCTAAACTACAATGAGCAGATCTTC	CASSLNYNEQIF
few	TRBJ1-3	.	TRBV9	TGTGCCAGCAGCGTAGAGGGACAACCCGGAAACACCATATATTTT	CASSVEGQPGNTIYF
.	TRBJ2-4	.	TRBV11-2	TGTGCCAGCAGCCGTGACAAGGGTCAAGCCAAAAACATTCAGTACTTC	CASSRDKGQAKNIQYF
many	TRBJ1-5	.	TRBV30	TGTGCCTGGAGTCTATCAGGGGATCAGCCCCAGCATTTT	CAWSLSGDQPQHF
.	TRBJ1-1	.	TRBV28	TGTGCCAGCAGTTTAATCCAGTACACTGAAGCTTTCTTT	CASSLIQYTEAFF
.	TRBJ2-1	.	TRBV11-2	TGTGCCAGCAGCTTACAATATTACTCCTACAATGAGCAGTTCTTC	CASSLQYYSYNEQFF
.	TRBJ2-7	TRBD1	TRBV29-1	TGCAGCGTTTGGACAGGGGACTACGAGCAGTACTTC	CSVWTGDYEQYF
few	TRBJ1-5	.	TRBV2	TGTGCCAGCTCACCCGGCCCTGACAGGTTGTATCAGCCCCAGCATTTT	CASSPGPDRLYQPQHF
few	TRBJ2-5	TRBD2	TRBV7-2	TGTGCCAGCAGAAATAGCGGGGCGCCGTACTTC	CASRNSGAPYF
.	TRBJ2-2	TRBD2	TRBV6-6	TGTGCCAGCAGGCCCCAACTAGCGGGGGGGCTCACCGGGGAGCTGTTTTTT	CASRPQLAGGLTGELFF
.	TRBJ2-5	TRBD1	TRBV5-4	TGTGCCAGCAGCCCTAGGGGACAGGGATGGCTCCAAGAGACCCAGTACTTC	CASSPRGQGWLQETQYF
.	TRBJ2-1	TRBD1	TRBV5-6	TGTGCCAGCAGCTTGACAGGGGATGAGCAGTTCTTC	CASSLTGDEQFF
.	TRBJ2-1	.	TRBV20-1	TGCAGTGCTAGAGGAGGCGCTAGCGAGATCTACAATGAGCAGTTCTTC	CSARGGASEIYNEQFF
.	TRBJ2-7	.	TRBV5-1	TGCGCCAGCAGCTTGGGGGCTCCCTACGAGCAGTACTTC	CASSLGAPYEQYF
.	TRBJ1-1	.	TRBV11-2	TGTGCCAGCAGCTTAGGGAACAGATTAGAAGCTTTCTTT	CASSLGNRLEAFF
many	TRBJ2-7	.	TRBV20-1	TGCAGTGCAGGTAGAGGGCCAGATAGCTCCTACGAGCAGTACTTC	CSAGRGPDSSYEQYF
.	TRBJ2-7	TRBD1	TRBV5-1	TGCGCCAGCTCTGAACAGGGGGGATCTTACGAGCAGTACTTC	CASSEQGGSYEQYF
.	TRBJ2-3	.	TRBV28	TGTGCCAGCAGTTTCCACCAGATTGTAACAGATACGCAGTATTTT	CASSFHQIVTDTQYF
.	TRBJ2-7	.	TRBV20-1	TGCAGTGCCGGGACTGGCGCCGACTACGAGCAGTACTTC	CSAGTGADYEQYF